This entry features one T cell receptor (beta chain) sequence. The target of this receptor is not known. No base quality information exists; no much larger clone differs at one position. This sample was taken from a study of cytotoxic CD8 clonotypes in ibrutinib-treated CLL (dated by TCRdb to the early 2020s). About the investigation overall: The cohort was composed of about a dozen relapsed/refractory and fewer than 16 treatment-naive patients; IGHV unmutated status was identified in about 17 patients. Responses were partial in around 24 patients and complete in 2; after median approximately 69 months follow-up, about 14 stayed in remission and around 12 progressed. Response samples were obtained after a median of approximately eleven months of treatment, with a range of about 6 to 36 months. Samples averaged around 280,000 productive templates and tens of thousands of productive rearrangements. Longitudinal samples were available for about 30% of the roughly 86 trial participants. Cryopreserved peripheral blood mononuclear cells were obtained before treatment, at response, and at either sustained remission or disease progression. Every remission and progressive disease sample was obtained while ibrutinib was still being received by the patients. Overall study outcomes, separate from this receptor: At ibrutinib response clonality went up, during sustained remission it held steady, and at progression it dropped back toward baseline. Sampling times were not matched between patients in sustained remission and patients whose disease was progressing, and lymph node repertoires were not examined. Baseline clonality was found to be higher than that of age-matched healthy donors and was strongly correlated with circulating CD8+ T-cell counts. Public clonotypes were rare and either shrank or stayed stable during treatment, and the rise in clonality at ibrutinib response reflected expansion of private clonotypes.

The time point label, as the study defines it: approximately 2 years on ibrutinib. For TCR beta library preparation, 1.5 to 2.5 micrograms of genomic DNA were extracted from the cryopreserved PBMCs. Longitudinal blood samples from CLL patients on ibrutinib monotherapy underwent high-throughput TCR beta sequencing. Patients were enrolled in a phase 2 open-label single-center ibrutinib monotherapy trial. V gives up 2 bases and J gives up 4 bases, and the segment between their germline ends measures 14 bases. From its cysteine to its phenylalanine, the CDR3 spans 15 amino acids. Of the read, only the CDR3 DNA is kept; its 45 bases are in frame from base 1. The germline V gene sets CDR1 to MDHEN and CDR2 to SYDVKM. Each clonotype received, on average, 10x coverage in deep resolution sequencing performed on a MiSeq, where the target depth lay between 1 in 1 million and 1 in 200,000 T cells. The immunoSEQ hsTCRB Kit was used to generate TCR beta libraries. For the original study's pipeline: Data were analyzed with ImmunoSEQ Data Assistant and ImmunoSEQ Analyzer, with V, D and J genes assigned per IMGT definitions. Clonality was computed as one minus normalized Shannon entropy of productive rearrangement frequencies, ranging from 0 to 1. Only overrepresented clonotypes making up at least 0.05% of each patient's repertoire were included in the public clonotype analysis. Some twelve repertoires from age-matched healthy donors, obtained from immuneACCESS, served as clonality controls. As stored in TCRdb, this immuneACCESS dataset retains in-frame rearrangements with V and J assigned. A fraction of the clones does not appear; measured against another copy, unresolved V genes explain less than half of the discrepancy, and the remainder lacks a known reason. Clonal size and the V and J genes are those of that table, whereas D and trimming came from the DNA. Here the sample has over 100,000 clones; over 75% occur a single time. Around 2% of the sample is held by the ten biggest clonotypes.

The sample here was PBMCs, taken after 24 months of ibrutinib treatment. The clonotype originates from a human donor with chronic lymphocytic leukemia. Recombination joined TRBV28 with TRBJ1-2; 5 matching bases give a weak D call of TRBD1. The CDR3 has the sequence CASSLKQASSYGYTF. The DNA sequence is TGTGCCAGCAGTTTAAAACAGGCCTCGAGCTATGGCTACACCTTC.